This is a list of T cell receptor beta chains from one sample in a study of blood T cell repertoires in COVID-19. The method was immunoSEQ multiplex PCR; TCRdb's version includes in-frame clones alone and lacks a portion of them. The sample carries 150,000 to 200,000 clones, 70% to 85% recorded once. The specimen sequenced was peripheral blood. The receptor set was obtained from a woman between 25 and 40 years old with acute or convalescent COVID-19. Both conserved end residues are trimmed from each CDR3. Expanded clones get a size class; other rows say once, few or many, or leave the size out.

j_call clone_size v_call cdr3_aa
TRBJ1-2 - TRBV5-6 ASSLNRVLRGYT
TRBJ2-1 - TRBV11-2 ASSPRLVPSSYNEQF
TRBJ2-7 few TRBV12-3/TRBV12-4 ASSRTRIHEQY
TRBJ2-3 - TRBV30 ACDPGQSTDTQY
TRBJ2-1 - TRBV7-8 ASSVTSGTGSYNEQF
TRBJ2-7 - TRBV20-1 STTGVYEQY
TRBJ1-5 - TRBV27 ASSLSRQGNQPQH
TRBJ2-2 once TRBV2 ASSVEGWGELF
TRBJ2-3 - TRBV3-1/TRBV3-2 ASSRRQGDGTDTQY
TRBJ2-7 - TRBV6-5 ASSEVRHEQY
TRBJ2-3 - TRBV28 ASSFRRDTQY
TRBJ2-7 - TRBV7-8 ASSLAGALSYEQY
TRBJ1-4 - TRBV4-3 ASSQDRPRDRGYEKLF
TRBJ1-1 - TRBV7-9 ASSLVPMNTEAF
TRBJ2-5 - TRBV29-1 SVTMRPLGGQETQY
TRBJ2-7 - TRBV11-3 ASSHRREY
TRBJ2-7 - TRBV7-2 ASSVALGGSLPYEQY
TRBJ2-5 - TRBV19 ASRTGRGALGETQY
TRBJ2-5 - TRBV5-1 ASSTGLAGGAETQY
TRBJ1-1 - TRBV27 ASSLRWGGAEAF
TRBJ2-7 - TRBV28 ASSPTATYEQY
TRBJ1-6 - TRBV6-4 ASSDQGGSPLH
TRBJ2-5 - TRBV7-9 ASSPSQETQY
TRBJ2-3 - TRBV6-1 ASSDLAGGSADTQY
TRBJ2-7 - TRBV7-2 ASGASSYEQY
TRBJ1-4 - TRBV2 ASRATGGGDEKLF
TRBJ2-3 - TRBV12-3/TRBV12-4 ASSPLGTQY
TRBJ2-1 - TRBV3-1/TRBV3-2 ASSLGLAANNEQF
TRBJ1-5 - TRBV29-1 SVAIQGPNQPQH
TRBJ1-5 - TRBV4-1 ASSQLGAPNQPQH
TRBJ2-7 - TRBV27 ASSLRPLLSVSSYEQY
TRBJ1-4 - TRBV28 ASSSQGSFNEKLF
TRBJ2-3 - TRBV27 ASLGGVDSTDTQY
TRBJ1-2 - TRBV2 ASSEAGRGRYGYT
TRBJ2-4 few TRBV7-8 ASSSDQGVNIQY
TRBJ2-1 - TRBV10-3 AISGTGVSF
TRBJ2-7 - TRBV6-2/TRBV6-3 ASSAVGKAYEQY
TRBJ1-5 few TRBV2 ASSDGDRSNQPQH
TRBJ1-1 - TRBV6-6 ASSYPTGDTEAF
TRBJ2-3 - TRBV7-9 ASSLTSGGTDTQY
TRBJ1-5 - TRBV28 AIADRARQPQH